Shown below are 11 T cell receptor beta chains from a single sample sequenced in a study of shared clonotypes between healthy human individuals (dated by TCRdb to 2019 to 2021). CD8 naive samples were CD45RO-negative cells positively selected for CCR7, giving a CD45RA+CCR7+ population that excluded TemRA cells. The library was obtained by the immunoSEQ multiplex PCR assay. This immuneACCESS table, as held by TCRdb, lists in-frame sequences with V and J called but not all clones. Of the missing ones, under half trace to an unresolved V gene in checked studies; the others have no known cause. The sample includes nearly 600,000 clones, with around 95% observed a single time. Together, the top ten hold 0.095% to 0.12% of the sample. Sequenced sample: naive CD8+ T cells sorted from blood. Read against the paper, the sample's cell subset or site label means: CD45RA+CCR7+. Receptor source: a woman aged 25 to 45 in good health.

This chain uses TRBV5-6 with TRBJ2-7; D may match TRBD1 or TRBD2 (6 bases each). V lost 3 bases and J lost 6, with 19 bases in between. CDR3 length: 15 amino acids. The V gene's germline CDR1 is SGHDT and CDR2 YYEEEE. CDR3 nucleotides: TGTGCCAGCAGCTCGATCCGGGGGCTCACCCTCGAGCAGTACTTC. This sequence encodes CASSSIRGLTLEQYF. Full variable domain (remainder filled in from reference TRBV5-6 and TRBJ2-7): DAGVTQSPTHLIKTRGQQVTLRCSPKSGHDTVSWYQQALGQGPQFIFQYYEEEERQRGNFPDRFSGHQFPNYSSELNVNALLLGDSALYLCASSSIRGLTLEQYFGPGTRLTVT.

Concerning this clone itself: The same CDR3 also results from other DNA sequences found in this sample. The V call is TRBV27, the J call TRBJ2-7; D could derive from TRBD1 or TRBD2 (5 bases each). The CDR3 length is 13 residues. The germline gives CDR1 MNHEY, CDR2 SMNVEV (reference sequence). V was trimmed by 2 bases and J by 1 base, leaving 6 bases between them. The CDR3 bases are TGTGCCAGCAGTTTAGGGGGATCCTACGAGCAGTACTTC. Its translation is CASSLGGSYEQYF.

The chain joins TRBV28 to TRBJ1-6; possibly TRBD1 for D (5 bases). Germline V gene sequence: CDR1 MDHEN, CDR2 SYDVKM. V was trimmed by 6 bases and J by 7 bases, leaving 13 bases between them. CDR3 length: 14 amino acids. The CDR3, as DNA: TGTGCCAGCAGCCAGGGCTTCTACAATTCACCCCTCCACTTT. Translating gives CASSQGFYNSPLHF.

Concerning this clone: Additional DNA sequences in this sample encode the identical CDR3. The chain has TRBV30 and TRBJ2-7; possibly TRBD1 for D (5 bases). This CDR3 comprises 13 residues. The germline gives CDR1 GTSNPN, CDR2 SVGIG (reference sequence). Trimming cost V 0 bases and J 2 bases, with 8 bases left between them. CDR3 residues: CAWSVAGPYEQYF. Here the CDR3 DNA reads TGTGCCTGGAGTGTTGCAGGGCCCTACGAGCAGTACTTC.

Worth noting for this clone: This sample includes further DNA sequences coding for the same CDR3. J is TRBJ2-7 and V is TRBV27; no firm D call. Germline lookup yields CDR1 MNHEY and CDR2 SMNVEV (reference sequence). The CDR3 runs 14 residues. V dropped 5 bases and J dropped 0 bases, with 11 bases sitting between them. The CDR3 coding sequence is TGTGCCAGCAGTCAACAACCGAGCTCCTACGAGCAGTACTTC. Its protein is CASSQQPSSYEQYF.

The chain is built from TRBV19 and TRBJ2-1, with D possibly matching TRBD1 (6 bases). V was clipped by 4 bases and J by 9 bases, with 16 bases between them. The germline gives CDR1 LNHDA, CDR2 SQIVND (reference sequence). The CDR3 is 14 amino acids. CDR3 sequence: CASSTPGALREQFF. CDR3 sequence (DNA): TGTGCCAGTAGTACCCCAGGGGCGTTGCGTGAGCAGTTCTTC.

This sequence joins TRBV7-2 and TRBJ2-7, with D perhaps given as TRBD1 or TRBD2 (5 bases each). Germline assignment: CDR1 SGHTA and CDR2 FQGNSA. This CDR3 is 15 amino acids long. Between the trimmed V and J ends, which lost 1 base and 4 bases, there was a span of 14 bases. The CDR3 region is CASSLDRGPGYEQYF. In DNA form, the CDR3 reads TGTGCCAGCAGCTTAGACCGCGGGCCAGGGTACGAGCAGTACTTC.

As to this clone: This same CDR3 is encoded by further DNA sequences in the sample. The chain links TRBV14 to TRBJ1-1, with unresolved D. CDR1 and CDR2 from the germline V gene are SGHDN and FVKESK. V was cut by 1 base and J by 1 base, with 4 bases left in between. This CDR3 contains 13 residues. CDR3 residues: CASSQGQNTEAFF. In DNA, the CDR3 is TGTGCCAGCAGCCAAGGACAGAACACTGAAGCTTTCTTT.

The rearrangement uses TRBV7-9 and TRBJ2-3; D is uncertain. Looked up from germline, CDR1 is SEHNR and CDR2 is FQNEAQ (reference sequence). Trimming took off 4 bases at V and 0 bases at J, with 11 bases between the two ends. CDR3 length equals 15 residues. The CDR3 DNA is TGTGCCAGCAGCTCAAACCCGGACAGCACAGATACGCAGTATTTT. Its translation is CASSSNPDSTDTQYF.

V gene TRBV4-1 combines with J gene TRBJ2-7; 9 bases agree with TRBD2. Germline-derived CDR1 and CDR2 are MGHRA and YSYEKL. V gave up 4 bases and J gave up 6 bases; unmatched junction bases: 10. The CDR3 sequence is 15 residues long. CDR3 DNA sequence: TGCGCCAGCAGCCGCCCCGGGACTAGCCTGGGCGAGCAGTACTTC. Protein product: CASSRPGTSLGEQYF.

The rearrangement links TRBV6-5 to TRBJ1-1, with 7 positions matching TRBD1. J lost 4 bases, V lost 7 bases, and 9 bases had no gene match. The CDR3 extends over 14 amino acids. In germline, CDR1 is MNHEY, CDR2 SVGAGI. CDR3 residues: CASMGQRIITEAFF. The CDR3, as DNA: TGTGCCAGCATGGGACAGAGGATTATCACTGAAGCTTTCTTT.